Each of the 7 T cell receptor beta chains below was sequenced from the same sample in a study of blood T cells in healthy people across ages. For the second PCR, which ran for about 7 to 11 cycles, a sample-barcoded 5' primer and a J-beta primer mix were used. TCRdb ran MiXCR on the 5' RACE reads and lists one entry per CDR3 protein. This table holds about 680,000 distinct CDR3 sequences, roughly 49% found once. The sample consisted of blood. The source of these receptors is a woman between 55 and 75 years old in good health.

V and J are TRBV27 and TRBJ2-2, with a possible D match to TRBD2 (5 bases). Trimming left V 10 bases short and J 7 bases short, with 16 bases between. CDR3 length: 13 residues. In germline, CDR1 is MNHEY, CDR2 SMNVEV (reference sequence). Written as DNA, the CDR3 is TGTGCCACCGCGGACGGGAAGGGCGGGGAGCTGTTTTTT. Translating it yields CATADGKGGELFF.

This clonotype was detected only a few times. The chain combines TRBV20-1 with TRBJ2-7; no clear D gene. Germline CDR1 DFQATT, CDR2 SNEGSKA (reference sequence). The CDR3 sequence is 15 residues long. The V end was cut by 6 bases, the J end by 5 bases, with 23 bases between. The CDR3 here is CSAAQAIQKGHEQYF. The CDR3 DNA is TGCAGTGCCGCCCAGGCGATACAGAAGGGCCACGAGCAGTACTTC.

CDR3 sequence: CASSVRQQEGQGNTEAFF. The DNA for the CDR3 is TGTGCCAGCAGCGTCCGACAACAGGAGGGGCAGGGGAACACTGAAGCTTTCTTT. The chain recombines TRBV9 with TRBJ1-1, with D maybe TRBD1 (5 bases). Germline values: CDR1 SGDLS, CDR2 YYNGEE. CDR3 length: 18 amino acids. Trimming took off 2 bases at V and 1 base at J, with 21 bases between the two ends.

This chain connects TRBV7-3 to TRBJ2-4, with D tentatively TRBD2 (5 bases). Germline CDR1 and CDR2: SGHTA and FQGTGA. V gave up 2 bases and J gave up 3 bases, with 11 bases separating them. This CDR3 is built from 15 residues. CDR3 in amino acids: CASSLGELGKNIQYF. In DNA form, the CDR3 reads TGTGCCAGCAGCTTAGGGGAGCTCGGCAAAAACATTCAGTACTTC. Combining the CDR3 with reference TRBV7-3 and TRBJ2-4 gives the whole variable domain GAGVSQTPSNKVTEKGKYVELRCDPISGHTALYWYRQSLGQGPEFLIYFQGTGAADDSGLPNDRFFAVRPEGSVSTLKIQRTERGDSAVYLCASSLGELGKNIQYFGAGTRLSVL.

V gene TRBV6-2 or TRBV6-3 combines with J gene TRBJ1-1, with D possibly matching TRBD1 (6 bases). Germline CDR1 reads MNHEY; CDR2 reads SVGEGT. This CDR3 contains 13 residues. Trimming shortened V by 6 bases and J by 6 bases, and 14 bases separated the two germline ends. CDR3 sequence (DNA): TGTGCCAGCAGAAACGACAGGCTGGCTGAAGCTTTCTTT. Protein product: CASRNDRLAEAFF.

The chain carries TRBV9 and TRBJ2-1; 9 bases map to TRBD1. The CDR3 is 16 residues long. Germline V gene sequence: CDR1 SGDLS, CDR2 YYNGEE. The V and J ends lost 5 bases and 3 bases, in that order; junction bases with no gene match: 9. The CDR3 sequence is CASRLSGTGNYNEQFF. The CDR3 nucleotides read TGTGCCAGCAGGTTATCCGGGACAGGGAACTACAATGAGCAGTTCTTC.

A single count supports this clonotype. The rearrangement joins TRBV20-1 to TRBJ1-1, with 7 nucleotides matching TRBD1. CDR1 and CDR2 (germline): DFQATT, SNEGSKA (reference sequence). The trim removed 6 bases at V and 0 bases at J, leaving 10 bases unmatched. This CDR3 has 15 amino acids. The CDR3 loop reads CSALTGRLVNTEAFF. CDR3 nucleotide sequence: TGCAGTGCGCTGACAGGGAGGCTGGTGAACACTGAAGCTTTCTTT.